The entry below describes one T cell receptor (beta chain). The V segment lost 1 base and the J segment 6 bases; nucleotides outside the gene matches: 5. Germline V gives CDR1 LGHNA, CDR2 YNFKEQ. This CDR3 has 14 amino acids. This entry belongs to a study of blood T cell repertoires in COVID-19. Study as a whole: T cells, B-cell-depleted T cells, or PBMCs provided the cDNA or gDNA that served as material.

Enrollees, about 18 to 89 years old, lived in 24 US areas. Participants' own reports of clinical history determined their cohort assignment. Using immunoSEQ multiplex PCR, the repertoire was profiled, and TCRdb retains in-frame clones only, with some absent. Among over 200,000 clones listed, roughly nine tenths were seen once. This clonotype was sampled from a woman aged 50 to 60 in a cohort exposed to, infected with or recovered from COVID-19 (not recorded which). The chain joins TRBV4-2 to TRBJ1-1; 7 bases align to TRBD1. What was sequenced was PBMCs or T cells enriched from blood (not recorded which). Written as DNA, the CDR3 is TGTGCCAGCAGCCAAGGGACAGGTACTGCTGAAGCTTTCTTT. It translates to CASSQGTGTAEAFF.